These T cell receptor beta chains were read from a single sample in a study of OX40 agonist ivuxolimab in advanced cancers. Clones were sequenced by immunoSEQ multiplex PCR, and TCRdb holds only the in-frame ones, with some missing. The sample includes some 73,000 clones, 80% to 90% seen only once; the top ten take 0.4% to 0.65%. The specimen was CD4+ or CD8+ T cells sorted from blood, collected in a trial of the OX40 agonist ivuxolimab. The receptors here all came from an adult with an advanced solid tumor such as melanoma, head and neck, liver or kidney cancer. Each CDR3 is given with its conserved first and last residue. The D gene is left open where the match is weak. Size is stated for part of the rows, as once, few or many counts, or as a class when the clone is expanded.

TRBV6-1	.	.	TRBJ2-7	CASSIGTHYEQYF	TGTGCCAGCAGTATCGGGACTCACTACGAGCAGTACTTC
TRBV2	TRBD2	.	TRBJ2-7	CAGGATSGVEQYF	TGTGCCGGAGGGGCGACTAGCGGGGTTGAGCAGTACTTC
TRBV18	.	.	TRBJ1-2	CASDGGDYGYTF	TGTGCCAGTGACGGGGGGGACTATGGCTACACCTTC
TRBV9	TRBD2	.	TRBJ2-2	CASSVSGRATGELFF	TGTGCCAGCAGCGTTAGCGGGAGGGCCACCGGGGAGCTGTTTTTT
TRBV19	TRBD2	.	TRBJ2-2	CASRTIAGNTGELFF	TGTGCCAGTAGGACGATAGCGGGAAACACCGGGGAGCTGTTTTTT
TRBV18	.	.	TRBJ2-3	CASSPSDTQYF	TGTGCCAGCTCACCCTCTGATACGCAGTATTTT
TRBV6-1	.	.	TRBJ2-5	CASSEARETQYF	TGTGCCAGCAGTGAAGCGAGGGAGACCCAGTACTTC
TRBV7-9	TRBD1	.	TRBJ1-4	CASRRTGGEEKLFF	TGTGCCAGCAGACGGACAGGGGGTGAAGAAAAACTGTTTTTT
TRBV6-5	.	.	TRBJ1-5	CASSYSQGRNQPQHF	TGTGCCAGCAGTTACTCGCAGGGGCGCAATCAGCCCCAGCATTTT
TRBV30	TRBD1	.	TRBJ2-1	CAWSGNRGPFNEQFF	TGTGCCTGGAGTGGTAACAGGGGACCTTTCAATGAGCAGTTCTTC
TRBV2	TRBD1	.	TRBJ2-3	CASSLGDRSTDTQYF	TGTGCCAGCAGTCTCGGGGACAGGAGCACAGATACGCAGTATTTT
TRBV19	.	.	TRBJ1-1	CASSIGVGAGTEAFF	TGTGCCAGTAGTATAGGCGTCGGGGCAGGGACTGAAGCTTTCTTT
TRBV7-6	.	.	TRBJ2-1	CASSASRPPISEQFF	TGTGCCAGCAGCGCTAGTAGGCCCCCTATAAGCGAGCAGTTCTTC
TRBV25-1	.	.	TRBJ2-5	CASTGVETQYF	TGTGCCAGCACCGGGGTAGAGACCCAGTACTTC
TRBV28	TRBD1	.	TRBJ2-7	CASTQTGSGEQYF	TGTGCCAGCACTCAGACAGGGTCCGGCGAGCAGTACTTC
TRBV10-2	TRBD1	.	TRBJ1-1	CASGTRGLRTEAFF	TGCGCCAGCGGTACAAGGGGGCTGAGAACTGAAGCTTTCTTT
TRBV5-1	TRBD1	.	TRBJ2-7	CASRPGWTGTYEQYF	TGCGCCAGCAGACCCGGGTGGACAGGGACCTACGAGCAGTACTTC
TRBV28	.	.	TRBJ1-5	CASAPLSEPQHF	TGTGCCAGCGCGCCGCTATCCGAGCCCCAGCATTTT
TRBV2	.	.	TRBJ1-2	CASSESANYGYTF	TGTGCCAGCAGTGAATCCGCTAACTATGGCTACACCTTC
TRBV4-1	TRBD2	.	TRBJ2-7	CASSPGLAGVNYEQYF	TGCGCCAGCAGCCCGGGACTAGCGGGAGTTAATTACGAGCAGTACTTC
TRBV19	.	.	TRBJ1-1	CASRGAGVAEAFF	TGTGCCAGTAGGGGGGCCGGTGTGGCTGAAGCTTTCTTT
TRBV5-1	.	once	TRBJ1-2	CASRYGVENYGYTF	TGCGCCAGCCGGTATGGGGTAGAAAACTATGGCTACACCTTC
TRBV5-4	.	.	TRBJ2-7	CASSHGNYEQYF	TGTGCCAGCAGCCACGGAAACTACGAGCAGTACTTC
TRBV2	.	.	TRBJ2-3	CASSRIQGRDTQYF	TGTGCCAGCAGCCGGATACAGGGGAGGGATACGCAGTATTTT
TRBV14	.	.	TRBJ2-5	CASSQDPRVETQYF	TGTGCCAGCAGCCAAGATCCCAGGGTAGAGACCCAGTACTTC
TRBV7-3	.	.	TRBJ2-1	CASSSLGVSHEQFF	TGTGCCAGCAGCTCCTTGGGGGTAAGCCATGAGCAGTTCTTC
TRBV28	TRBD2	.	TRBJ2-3	CASSSLAADTQYF	TGTGCCAGCAGCTCTCTAGCGGCAGATACGCAGTATTTT
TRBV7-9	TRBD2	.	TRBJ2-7	CASSLAAGGEQYF	TGTGCCAGCAGCTTAGCTGCCGGGGGGGAGCAGTACTTC
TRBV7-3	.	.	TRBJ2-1	CASSFNSGLFNEQFF	TGTGCCAGCAGCTTTAACAGCGGGCTTTTCAATGAGCAGTTCTTC
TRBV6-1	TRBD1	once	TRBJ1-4	CASSPPGTGGEKLFF	TGTGCCAGCAGTCCACCTGGGACAGGCGGTGAAAAACTGTTTTTT
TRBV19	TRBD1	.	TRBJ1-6	CASQGQGNSPLHF	TGTGCCAGCCAGGGACAGGGAAATTCACCCCTCCACTTT
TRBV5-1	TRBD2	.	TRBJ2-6	CASSFLAGAGANVLTF	TGCGCCAGCAGCTTCCTAGCGGGAGCCGGGGCCAACGTCCTGACTTTC
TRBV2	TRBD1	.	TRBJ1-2	CASTPDRGFNYGYTF	TGTGCCAGCACCCCGGACAGGGGATTTAACTATGGCTACACCTTC
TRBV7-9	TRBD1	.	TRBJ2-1	CAFDRGIVIEFF	TGTGCCTTCGACAGGGGAATAGTTATTGAGTTCTTC
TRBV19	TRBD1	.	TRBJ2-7	CASSGQGRGEQYF	TGTGCCAGTTCTGGACAGGGGCGGGGGGAGCAGTACTTC
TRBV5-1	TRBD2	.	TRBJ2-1	CASSFSGASNEQFF	TGCGCCAGCAGCTTCAGCGGGGCGAGCAATGAGCAGTTCTTC
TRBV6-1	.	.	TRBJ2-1	CASSEWGAGSYNEQFF	TGTGCCAGCAGTGAATGGGGGGCGGGGTCATACAATGAGCAGTTCTTC
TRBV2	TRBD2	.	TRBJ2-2	CASTPSGVRTGELFF	TGTGCCAGCACCCCTAGCGGGGTTCGCACCGGGGAGCTGTTTTTT